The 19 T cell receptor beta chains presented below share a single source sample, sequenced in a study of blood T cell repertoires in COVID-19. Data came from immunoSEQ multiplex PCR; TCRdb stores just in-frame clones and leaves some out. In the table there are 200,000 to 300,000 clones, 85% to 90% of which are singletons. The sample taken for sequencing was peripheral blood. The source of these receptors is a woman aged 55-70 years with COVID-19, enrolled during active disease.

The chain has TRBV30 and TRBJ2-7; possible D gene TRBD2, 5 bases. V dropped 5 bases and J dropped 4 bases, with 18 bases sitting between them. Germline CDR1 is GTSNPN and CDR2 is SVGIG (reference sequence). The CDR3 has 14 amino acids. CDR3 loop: CAWDSTKPGYEQYF. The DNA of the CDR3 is TGTGCCTGGGACTCGACCAAACCGGGGTACGAGCAGTACTTC.

DNA of the CDR3: TGTGCCTGGGCCCCACTGTCCTCTGGGGCCAACGTCCTGACTTTC. Its protein is CAWAPLSSGANVLTF. The V call is TRBV30, the J call TRBJ2-6; D is unresolved. CDR1 is GTSNPN, CDR2 SVGIG, per germline (reference sequence). CDR3 length: 15 amino acids. Trimming pared 5 bases from V and 0 bases from J, leaving 11 bases between.

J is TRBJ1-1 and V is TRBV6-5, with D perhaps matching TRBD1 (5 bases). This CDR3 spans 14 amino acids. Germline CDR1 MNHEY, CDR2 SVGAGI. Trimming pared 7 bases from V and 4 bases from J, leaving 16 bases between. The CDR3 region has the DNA TGTGCCAGCACCCGGTGGGGCCAGAGCACTGAAGCTTTCTTT. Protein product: CASTRWGQSTEAFF.

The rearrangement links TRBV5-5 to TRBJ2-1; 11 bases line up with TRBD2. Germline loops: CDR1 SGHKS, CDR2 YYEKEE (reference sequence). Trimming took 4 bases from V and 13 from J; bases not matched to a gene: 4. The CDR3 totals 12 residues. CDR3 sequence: CASSLSGRAQFF. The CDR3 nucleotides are TGTGCCAGCAGCCTTAGCGGGAGGGCCCAGTTCTTC.

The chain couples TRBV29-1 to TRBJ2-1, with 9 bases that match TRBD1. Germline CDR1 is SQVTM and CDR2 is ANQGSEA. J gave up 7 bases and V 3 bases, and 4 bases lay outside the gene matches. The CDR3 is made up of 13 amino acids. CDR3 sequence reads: CSVDTGGWNEQFF. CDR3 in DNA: TGCAGCGTTGATACAGGGGGCTGGAATGAGCAGTTCTTC.

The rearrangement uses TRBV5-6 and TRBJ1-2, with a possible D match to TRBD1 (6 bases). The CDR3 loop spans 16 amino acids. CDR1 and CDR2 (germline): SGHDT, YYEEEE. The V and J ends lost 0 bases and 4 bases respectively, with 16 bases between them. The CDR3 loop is CASSLASNRATYGYTF. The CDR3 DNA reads TGTGCCAGCAGCTTGGCCTCAAACAGGGCCACCTATGGCTACACCTTC.

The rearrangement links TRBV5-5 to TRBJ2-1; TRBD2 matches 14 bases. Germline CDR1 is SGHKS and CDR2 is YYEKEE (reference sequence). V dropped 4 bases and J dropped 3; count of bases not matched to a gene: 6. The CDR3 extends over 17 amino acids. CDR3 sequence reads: CASSPGTSGSNYNEQFF. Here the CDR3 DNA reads TGTGCCAGCAGCCCCGGGACTAGCGGGAGTAACTACAATGAGCAGTTCTTC.

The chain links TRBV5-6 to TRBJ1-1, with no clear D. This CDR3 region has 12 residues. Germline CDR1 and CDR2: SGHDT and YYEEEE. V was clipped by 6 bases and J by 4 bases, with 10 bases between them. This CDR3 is CASTRSGTEAFF. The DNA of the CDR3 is TGTGCCAGCACCCGTTCGGGCACTGAAGCTTTCTTT. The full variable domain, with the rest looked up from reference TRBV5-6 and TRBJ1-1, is DAGVTQSPTHLIKTRGQQVTLRCSPKSGHDTVSWYQQALGQGPQFIFQYYEEEERQRGNFPDRFSGHQFPNYSSELNVNALLLGDSALYLCASTRSGTEAFFGQGTRLTVV.

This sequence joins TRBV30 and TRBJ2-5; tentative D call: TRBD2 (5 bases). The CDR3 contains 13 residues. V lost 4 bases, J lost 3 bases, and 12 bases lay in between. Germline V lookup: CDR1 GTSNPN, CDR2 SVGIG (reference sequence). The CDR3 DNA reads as TGTGCCTGGATGGAGGATTACAAAGAGACCCAGTACTTC. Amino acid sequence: CAWMEDYKETQYF. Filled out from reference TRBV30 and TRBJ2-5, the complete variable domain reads SQTIHQWPATLVQPVGSPLSLECTVEGTSNPNLYWYRQAAGRGLQLLFYSVGIGQISSEVPQNLSASRPQDRQFILSSKKLLLSDSGFYLCAWMEDYKETQYFGPGTRLLVL.

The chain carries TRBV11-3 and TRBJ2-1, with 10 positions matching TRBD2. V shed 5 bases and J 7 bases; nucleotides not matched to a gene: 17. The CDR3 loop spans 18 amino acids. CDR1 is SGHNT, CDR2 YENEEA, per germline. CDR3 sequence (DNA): TGTGCCAGCAGCCAGGCCCACAACTCAGCGGGAGGGTTGAATGAGCAGTTCTTC. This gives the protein CASSQAHNSAGGLNEQFF.

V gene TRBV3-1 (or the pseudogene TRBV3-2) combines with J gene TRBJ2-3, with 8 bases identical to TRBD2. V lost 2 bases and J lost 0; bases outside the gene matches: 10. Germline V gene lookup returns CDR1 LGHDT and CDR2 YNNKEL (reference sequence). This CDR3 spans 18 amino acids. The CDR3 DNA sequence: TGTGCCAGCAGCCAAACAAAACTAGCGGAACCTAGCACAGATACGCAGTATTTT. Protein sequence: CASSQTKLAEPSTDTQYF.

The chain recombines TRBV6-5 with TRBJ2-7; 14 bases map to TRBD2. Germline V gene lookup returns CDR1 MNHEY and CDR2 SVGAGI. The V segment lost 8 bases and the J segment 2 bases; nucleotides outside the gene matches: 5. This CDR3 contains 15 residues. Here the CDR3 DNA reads TGTGCCAGCTGTCGACTAGCGGGAGGGACCTACGAGCAGTACTTC. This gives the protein CASCRLAGGTYEQYF.

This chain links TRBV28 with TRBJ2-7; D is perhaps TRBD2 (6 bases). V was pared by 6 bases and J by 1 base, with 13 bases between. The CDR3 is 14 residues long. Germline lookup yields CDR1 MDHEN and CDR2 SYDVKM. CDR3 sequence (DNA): TGTGCCAGCAGCGGGACTGGCCTATCCTACGAGCAGTACTTC. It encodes CASSGTGLSYEQYF.

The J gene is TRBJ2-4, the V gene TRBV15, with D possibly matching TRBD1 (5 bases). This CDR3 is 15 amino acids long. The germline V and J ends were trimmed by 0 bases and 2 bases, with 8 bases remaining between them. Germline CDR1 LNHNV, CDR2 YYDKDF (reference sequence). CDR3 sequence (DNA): TGTGCCACCAGCAGAGACAGGGTTTCCAAAAACATTCAGTACTTC. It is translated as CATSRDRVSKNIQYF.

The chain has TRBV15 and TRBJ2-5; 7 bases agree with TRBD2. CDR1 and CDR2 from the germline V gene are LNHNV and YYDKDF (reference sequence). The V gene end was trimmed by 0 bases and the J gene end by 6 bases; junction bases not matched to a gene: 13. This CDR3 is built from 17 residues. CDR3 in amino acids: CATSRDTAGEWDKTQYF. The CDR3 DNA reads TGTGCCACCAGCAGAGATACGGCGGGAGAGTGGGATAAGACCCAGTACTTC.

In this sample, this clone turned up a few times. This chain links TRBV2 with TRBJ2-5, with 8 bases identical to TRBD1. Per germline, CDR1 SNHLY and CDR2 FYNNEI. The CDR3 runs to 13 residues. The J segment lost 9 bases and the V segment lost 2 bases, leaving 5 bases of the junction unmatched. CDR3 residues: CASSEIHRGAQYF. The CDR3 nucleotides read TGTGCCAGCAGTGAAATACACAGGGGGGCCCAGTACTTC.

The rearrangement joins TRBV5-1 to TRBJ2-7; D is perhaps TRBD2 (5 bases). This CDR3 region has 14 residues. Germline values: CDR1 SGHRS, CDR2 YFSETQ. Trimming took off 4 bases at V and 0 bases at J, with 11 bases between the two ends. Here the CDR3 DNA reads TGCGCCAGCAGCGGAAGGGAGATCTCCTACGAGCAGTACTTC. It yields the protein CASSGREISYEQYF.

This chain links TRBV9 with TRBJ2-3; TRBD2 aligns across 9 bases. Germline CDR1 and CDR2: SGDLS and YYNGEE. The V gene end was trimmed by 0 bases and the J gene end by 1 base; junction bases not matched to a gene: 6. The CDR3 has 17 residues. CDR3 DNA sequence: TGTGCCAGCAGCGTAGGCGCGGGAGGGTGGGGCACAGATACGCAGTATTTT. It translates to CASSVGAGGWGTDTQYF. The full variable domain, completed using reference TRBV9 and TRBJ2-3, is DSGVTQTPKHLITATGQRVTLRCSPRSGDLSVYWYQQSLDQGLQFLIQYYNGEERAKGNILERFSAQQFPDLHSELNLSSLELGDSALYFCASSVGAGGWGTDTQYFGPGTRLTVL.

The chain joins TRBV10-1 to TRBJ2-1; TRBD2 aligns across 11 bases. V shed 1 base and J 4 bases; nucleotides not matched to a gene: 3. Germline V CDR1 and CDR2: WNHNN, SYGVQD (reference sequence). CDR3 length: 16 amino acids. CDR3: CASSEFVAGGYNEQFF. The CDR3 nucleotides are TGCGCCAGCAGTGAGTTCGTAGCGGGAGGGTACAATGAGCAGTTCTTC.